The following is a T cell receptor (beta chain) sequence with its context. The CDR3 has 12 amino acids. The germline V and J ends were trimmed by 6 bases and 4 bases, with 9 bases remaining between them. Assay used: immunoSEQ multiplex PCR; TCRdb lists only in-frame clones, some missing. This sample carries 200,000 or so clones, 80% to 95% of them seen once, and the ten largest clones take 0.65% to 0.85%. These data belong to a study of blood T cell repertoires in COVID-19. The specimen sequenced was peripheral blood. The chain has TRBV12-3 or TRBV12-4 and TRBJ1-2; D uncertain. The TCR comes from a man aged 55-75 years with COVID-19, enrolled during active disease. In DNA form, the CDR3 reads TGTGCCAGCAGCTCTCCCCTCTATGGCTACACCTTC. This sequence encodes CASSSPLYGYTF.